The present entry profiles one T cell receptor beta chain with its context. Its antigen remains unknown. Primers included in the PCR were 60 Vbeta and 13 Jbeta primers. Here immunoSEQ multiplex PCR was the method, and the copy in TCRdb shows in-frame clones only, minus some. The sample table includes 35,000 or so clones. The data were taken from a study of cytomegalovirus exposure and HLA in healthy donors. Study results and limitations: After further analysis at a later stage, roughly 16,000 TCR beta sequences were associated with HLA alleles at 0.05 false discovery rate. For TCR beta chains, V- and J-gene trimming was later linked to a missense DCLRE1C variant. Sequencing artifact likely explains a cluster of highly shared sequence variants.

The CDR3 has 14 residues. Germline-derived CDR1 and CDR2 are SGHRS and YFSETQ. Trimming left V 0 bases short and J 10 bases short, with 14 bases between. The chain uses TRBV5-1 and TRBJ2-1; a weak D match, TRBD1 (5 bases). The sample comprised PBMCs. This sequence was found in a middle-aged man in good health and CMV-seropositive. As DNA, the CDR3 is TGCGCCAGCAGCTTGGAGAGACGACCAGGGGAGCAGTTCTTC. Its translation is CASSLERRPGEQFF.